These T cell receptor beta chains were read from a single sample in a study of cytomegalovirus exposure and HLA in healthy donors. Here immunoSEQ multiplex PCR was the method, and the copy in TCRdb shows in-frame clones only, minus some. The table includes fewer than 250,000 clones, about 85% detected once. Specimen: PBMCs. These receptors came from a male donor in good health and CMV-seropositive. Both conserved end residues are part of each CDR3. D genes are given only for firm matches. Rows may omit the clone size; those that give it use once, few, many or a size class.

size | J | D | V | length | CDR3 | DNA
. | TRBJ2-5 | TRBD1 | TRBV19 | 16 | CASSDRPGGAGETQYF | TGTGCCAGTAGTGACCGACCAGGGGGCGCGGGGGAGACCCAGTACTTC
. | TRBJ2-5 | . | TRBV9 | 14 | CASSVGQGGETQYF | TGTGCCAGCAGCGTAGGTCAGGGTGGAGAGACCCAGTACTTC
. | TRBJ2-1 | . | TRBV2 | 13 | CASSWTPGDEQFF | TGTGCCAGCAGTTGGACCCCCGGGGATGAGCAGTTCTTC
. | TRBJ1-1 | . | TRBV15 | 17 | CATSRERPGNLNTEAFF | TGTGCCACCAGCAGAGAACGCCCCGGGAATTTGAACACTGAAGCTTTCTTT
. | TRBJ1-6 | . | TRBV28 | 15 | CASKGPGVLGSPLHF | TGTGCCAGCAAAGGCCCGGGTGTCTTAGGTTCACCCCTCCACTTT
once | TRBJ2-3 | . | TRBV7-2 | 14 | CASSFHGIENTQYF | TGTGCCAGCAGCTTTCACGGGATCGAAAATACGCAGTATTTT
. | TRBJ2-5 | . | TRBV29-1 | 12 | CSVARGRETQYF | TGCAGCGTGGCTAGAGGGAGAGAGACCCAGTACTTC
. | TRBJ2-7 | . | TRBV6-1 | 12 | CASTRGYYEQYF | TGTGCCAGCACTCGGGGTTACTACGAGCAGTACTTC
. | TRBJ2-7 | TRBD2 | TRBV7-2 | 15 | CASSRRGLAYYEQYF | TGTGCCAGCAGCAGACGGGGACTAGCCTACTACGAGCAGTACTTC
. | TRBJ2-7 | TRBD1 | TRBV4-1 | 15 | CASSQGQGESYEQYF | TGCGCCAGCAGCCAAGGGCAGGGGGAGTCCTACGAGCAGTACTTC
. | TRBJ2-5 | TRBD1 | TRBV7-2 | 13 | CASSDNRGETQYF | TGTGCCAGCAGCGACAACAGGGGAGAGACCCAGTACTTC
. | TRBJ2-7 | TRBD1 | TRBV25-1 | 14 | CASRGQTLLTEQYF | TGTGCCAGCAGGGGACAGACCCTTCTCACCGAGCAGTACTTC
. | TRBJ1-2 | . | TRBV7-9 | 14 | CASSSPEFGCGYTF | TGTGCCAGCAGCTCCCCCGAGTTCGGGTGTGGCTACACCTTC
. | TRBJ2-1 | . | TRBV28 | 15 | CASSSPGRVNNEQFF | TGTGCCAGCAGCTCCCCAGGCAGGGTAAACAATGAGCAGTTCTTC
. | TRBJ2-3 | . | TRBV7-2 | 16 | CASSLVTGTYTDTQYF | TGTGCCAGCAGCTTAGTAACCGGGACTTACACAGATACGCAGTATTTT
once | TRBJ1-4 | TRBD1 | TRBV10-3 | 15 | CAISDYGQGNEKLFF | TGTGCCATCAGTGATTACGGACAGGGGAATGAAAAACTGTTTTTT
few | TRBJ1-3 | . | TRBV9 | 15 | CASSVGDSSGNTIYF | TGTGCCAGCAGCGTAGGAGACAGCTCTGGAAACACCATATATTTT
. | TRBJ2-7 | TRBD2 | TRBV11-2 | 16 | CASSLELAGLSYEQYF | TGTGCCAGCAGCTTAGAACTAGCGGGACTCTCCTACGAGCAGTACTTC
. | TRBJ1-2 | . | TRBV6-6 | 13 | CASSLGGGSAYTF | TGTGCCAGCAGTCTGGGTGGCGGCTCTGCCTACACCTTC
. | TRBJ2-3 | . | TRBV6-4 | 13 | CASSDSFLDTQYF | TGTGCCAGCAGTGACTCGTTCTTGGATACGCAGTATTTT
. | TRBJ1-5 | . | TRBV6-4 | 13 | CASSEGIAQPQHF | TGTGCCAGCAGTGAGGGCATCGCGCAGCCCCAGCATTTT
. | TRBJ2-2 | . | TRBV27 | 13 | CASSLPSTGELFF | TGTGCCAGCAGTCTACCTTCCACCGGGGAGCTGTTTTTT
. | TRBJ2-5 | . | TRBV5-1 | 12 | CASSLALETQYF | TGCGCCAGCAGCTTGGCCTTGGAGACCCAGTACTTC
. | TRBJ2-7 | TRBD1 | TRBV9 | 15 | CASSTPQGALSEQYF | TGTGCCAGCAGCACCCCGCAGGGGGCGTTATCCGAGCAGTACTTC
. | TRBJ1-2 | TRBD1 | TRBV10-3 | 15 | CANRGTGTPTDGYTF | TGTGCCAACAGGGGAACCGGGACACCAACGGATGGCTACACCTTC
. | TRBJ1-2 | . | TRBV7-2 | 16 | CASSLGRSQGNYGYTF | TGTGCCAGCAGCTTAGGAAGATCGCAGGGCAACTATGGCTACACCTTC
. | TRBJ2-2 | TRBD2 | TRBV12-5 | 14 | CASGSAGGAGELFF | TGTGCTAGTGGTTCAGCGGGAGGGGCCGGGGAGCTGTTTTTT
. | TRBJ1-5 | . | TRBV2 | 14 | CASRTDTNHQPQHF | TGTGCCAGCAGAACAGACACGAATCATCAGCCCCAGCATTTT
. | TRBJ2-7 | TRBD2 | TRBV5-1 | 14 | CASSAAGTSNEQYF | TGCGCCAGCAGCGCGGCCGGGACTAGCAACGAGCAGTACTTC
once | TRBJ1-2 | . | TRBV29-1 | 15 | CSVLGLQRSDYGYTF | TGCAGCGTTTTGGGACTCCAGAGGTCCGATTATGGCTACACCTTC
. | TRBJ2-3 | . | TRBV4-2 | 15 | CASSQGGEDTDTQYF | TGTGCCAGCAGCCAAGGAGGGGAGGACACAGATACGCAGTATTTT
. | TRBJ2-3 | TRBD2 | TRBV7-2 | 17 | CASSSPGVAGVTDTQYF | TGTGCCAGCAGCTCCCCCGGGGTAGCGGGCGTCACAGATACGCAGTATTTT
. | TRBJ1-5 | TRBD1 | TRBV4-3 | 15 | CASSQGDRGNQPQHF | TGCGCCAGCAGCCAGGGGGACAGGGGTAATCAGCCCCAGCATTTT
. | TRBJ1-1 | . | TRBV30 | 13 | CAWSSITDTEAFF | TGTGCCTGGAGTTCAATCACAGACACTGAAGCTTTCTTT
. | TRBJ2-2 | . | TRBV5-5 | 15 | CASSLAPGATGELFF | TGTGCCAGCAGCTTGGCCCCAGGGGCCACCGGGGAGCTGTTTTTT
few | TRBJ1-1 | . | TRBV20-1 | 10 | CSAVGGSDFF | TGCAGTGCGGTGGGAGGGTCGGATTTCTTT
. | TRBJ1-2 | . | TRBV25-1 | 15 | CASSEGGATNYGYTF | TGTGCCAGCAGCGAAGGGGGGGCAACTAACTATGGCTACACCTTC